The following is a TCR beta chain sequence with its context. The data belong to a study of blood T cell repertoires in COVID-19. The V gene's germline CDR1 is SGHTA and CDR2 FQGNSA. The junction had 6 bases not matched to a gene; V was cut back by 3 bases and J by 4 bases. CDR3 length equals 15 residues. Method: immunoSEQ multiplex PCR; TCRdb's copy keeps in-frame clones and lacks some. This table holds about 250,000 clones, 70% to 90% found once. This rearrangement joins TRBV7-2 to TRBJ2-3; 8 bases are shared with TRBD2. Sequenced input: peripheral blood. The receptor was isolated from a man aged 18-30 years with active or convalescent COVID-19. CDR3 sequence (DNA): TGTGCCAGCAGCTTGAGCGGGAGTGGGCCAGATACGCAGTATTTT. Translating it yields CASSLSGSGPDTQYF.